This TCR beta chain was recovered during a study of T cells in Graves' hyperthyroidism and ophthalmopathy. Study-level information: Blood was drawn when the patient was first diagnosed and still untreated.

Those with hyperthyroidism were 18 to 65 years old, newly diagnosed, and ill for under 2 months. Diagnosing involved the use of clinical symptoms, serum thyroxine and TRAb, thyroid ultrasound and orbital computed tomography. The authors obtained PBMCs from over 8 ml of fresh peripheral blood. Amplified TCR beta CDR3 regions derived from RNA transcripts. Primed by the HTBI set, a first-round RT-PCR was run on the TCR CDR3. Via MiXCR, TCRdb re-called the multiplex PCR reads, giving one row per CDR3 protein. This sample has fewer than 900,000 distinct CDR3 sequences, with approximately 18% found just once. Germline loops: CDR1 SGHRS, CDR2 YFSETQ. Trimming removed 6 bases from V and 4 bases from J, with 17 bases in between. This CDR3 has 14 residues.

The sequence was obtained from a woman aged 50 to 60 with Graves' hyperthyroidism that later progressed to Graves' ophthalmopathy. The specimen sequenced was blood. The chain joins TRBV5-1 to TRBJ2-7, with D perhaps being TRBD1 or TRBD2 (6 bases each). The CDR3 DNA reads TGCGCCAGCACTCCTGTGGGGGGCAGGTACGAGCAGTACTTC. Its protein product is CASTPVGGRYEQYF.